This T cell receptor (beta chain) was identified in a study of blood T cells in healthy people across ages (dated by TCRdb to 2015 to 2017). The study in broad terms: In model experiments, roughly one uniquely barcoded TCR beta cDNA molecule per two T cells was captured by template switching. To avoid experimental bias, donors of different ages were distributed randomly across sequencing lanes. Age-related changes in TCR beta repertoire diversity were measured in the study by deep sequencing normalized with unique cDNA molecular identifiers. The donors were divided into four age groups: young (average roughly 15 years), middle-aged (approximately 39), aged (62) and long-lived (about 79). For two donors (one aged 18 to 30 and one aged 80 or older), the study analyzed two additional independent replicas of 1 million unique cDNA reads from the same blood draw.

The CDR3 numbers 15 residues from cysteine through phenylalanine. The DNA shown is the 45-base CDR3, in frame from base 1. The V end gives up 6 bases and the J end 5 bases, leaving 8 bases in the junction not matched to a gene. Looking up the germline V gene yields CDR1 WSHSY and CDR2 SAAADI. The roughly 39 donors, aged about 6 to 90 years, were systemically healthy Caucasian individuals from Russia. Ten milliliters of peripheral blood were drawn from each donor into EDTA-treated Vacutainer tubes. Ficoll-Paque density-gradient centrifugation was used to isolate PBMCs, with at least 7 million per sample. Trizol reagent was used to extract total RNA from PBMCs, with at least 5.5 micrograms per sample. The percentages of naive CD45RAhigh/CD27high T cells were determined by flow cytometry on a PBMC aliquot from every donor. Turning to this clonotype: Its antigen specificity is not known. No much larger clone exists at a distance of one base, and base qualities are not known.

Paper-wide results and their limitations: Because profiling used bulk unsorted PBMCs, naive and antigen-experienced compartments could not be compared conclusively. The percentage of naive T cells measured by flow cytometry correlated strongly with observed TCR beta diversity. Donor CMV infection status was unknown, potentially confounding age-related changes in expanded clonotypes. Estimates of total diversity based on one million sequenced T cells were regarded as lower bounds and as underestimates. As age increased, observed TCR beta diversity per million T cells dropped in a roughly linear way, and a significant reduction was already evident by age 40. Compared with the aged group, the long-lived group had more naive CD4+ T cells, fewer expanded clones and increased TCR diversity, suggesting age selection.

Receptor amplification or capture employed 5' RACE. The run used an Illumina HiSeq 2500. A second PCR of about 6 to 12 cycles was run with a J-beta primer mix and a sample-barcoded 5' primer. A unique molecular identifier was introduced onto each TCR beta cDNA molecule by a template-switch 5' adaptor carrying 12 random nucleotides. At least 3 million CDR3-containing paired-end reads were obtained from each sample. First-strand cDNA synthesis was performed from all RNA using the Mint cDNA synthesis kit, with priming by a TRBC-specific oligonucleotide. Following uracil-DNA glycosylase treatment, all cDNA underwent a first 18-cycle PCR with the universal primers M1SS and BC2_uni_R. As for the authors' bioinformatics: For normalization, 1 million high-quality reads were randomly selected from each sample, with every read carrying a distinct molecular identifier. Reads sharing molecular identifiers were discarded rather than binned into consensus sequences. MiTCR, with a Q25 quality threshold and the strictest error-elimination algorithm, was used for CDR3 identification, clonotype clustering and error correction. Lower-bound total TCR beta diversity was estimated with a nonparametric unseen species model using Euler transformation. TCRdb cleaned the public reads at Q25 with fastp, built clones with MiXCR and kept in-frame beta chains. Every CDR3 protein is listed once, alongside the most common genes and DNA of its rows. The authors' filters were not applied to this entry. The sample yields hundreds of thousands of distinct CDR3 sequences; under 55% were counted once. The top ten hold roughly 18% of the sample.

This receptor was obtained from a man aged 60 to 75 in good health. The chain is assembled from TRBV10-2 and TRBJ2-3; 10 bases in the middle match TRBD2. Material for sequencing was blood. The DNA sequence is given as TGCGCCAGCAGCCACGGACTAGCGGCAGGAGATACGCAGTATTTT. It translates as CASSHGLAAGDTQYF.